This is a list of T cell receptor beta chains from one sample in a study of blood T cell repertoires in COVID-19. Repertoires were generated with immunoSEQ multiplex PCR, while TCRdb's copy carries only in-frame clones and drops some. The sample yields about 150,000 clones, about 90% seen once. The sequencing sample was made of peripheral blood. The source is a man between 60 and 70 years old with active or convalescent COVID-19. Each CDR3 is given with its conserved first and last residue. A D gene is named only where the DNA matches it firmly. Clone size, where shown, is once, few, many, or a class for clones that have expanded.

V gene	clone size	J gene	D gene	CDR3 protein	CDR3 DNA
TRBV4-1	.	TRBJ2-2	TRBD2	CASSQEVAGGPQAGELFF	TGCGCCAGCAGCCAAGAGGTAGCGGGAGGGCCTCAAGCCGGGGAGCTGTTTTTT
TRBV5-1	.	TRBJ2-7	TRBD1	CASRSSGTGTYEQYF	TGCGCCAGCAGAAGTTCCGGGACAGGGACCTACGAGCAGTACTTC
TRBV6-6	.	TRBJ1-5	.	CASSLDRNQPQHF	TGTGCCAGCAGTTTGGACAGAAATCAGCCCCAGCATTTT
TRBV7-9	.	TRBJ1-4	.	CASSFHSFGSGDEKLFF	TGTGCCAGCAGCTTTCACTCTTTTGGGAGCGGAGATGAAAAACTGTTTTTT
TRBV6-1	.	TRBJ1-5	.	CASSEVRQNNQPQHF	TGTGCCAGCAGTGAAGTCAGGCAGAACAATCAGCCCCAGCATTTT
TRBV4-1	.	TRBJ1-1	.	CASSPHDRKTEAFF	TGCGCCAGCAGCCCGCACGACAGGAAAACTGAAGCTTTCTTT
TRBV29-1	.	TRBJ1-2	.	CSVEGQGSSFYGYTF	TGCAGCGTTGAAGGGCAGGGGTCCTCTTTTTATGGCTACACCTTC
TRBV19	once	TRBJ2-3	TRBD2	CASTPFYQGLVTDTQYF	TGTGCCAGTACCCCTTTCTATCAAGGACTAGTCACAGATACGCAGTATTTT
TRBV5-4	.	TRBJ2-1	TRBD2	CASSLELAGYNEQFF	TGTGCCAGCAGCTTGGAACTAGCGGGTTACAATGAGCAGTTCTTC
TRBV10-3	.	TRBJ1-2	.	CAIRNYRDTINYGYTF	TGTGCCATCAGAAATTACCGGGACACAATAAACTATGGCTACACCTTC
TRBV10-3	.	TRBJ1-1	TRBD1	CAISELGQGNTEAFF	TGTGCCATCAGTGAGTTGGGACAGGGGAACACTGAAGCTTTCTTT
TRBV2	.	TRBJ2-7	.	CASSVRWGAYEQYF	TGTGCCAGCAGTGTCAGATGGGGGGCCTACGAGCAGTACTTC
TRBV18	.	TRBJ2-7	.	CASSSGYEQYF	TGTGCCAGCTCTTCGGGGTACGAGCAGTACTTC
TRBV7-3	.	TRBJ2-7	.	CASSLDRASYEQYF	TGTGCCAGCAGCTTAGATCGAGCGTCCTACGAGCAGTACTTC
TRBV7-9	few	TRBJ2-3	TRBD2	CASSATSGSTDTQYF	TGTGCCAGCAGCGCGACTAGCGGGAGTACAGATACGCAGTATTTT
TRBV27	once	TRBJ2-7	TRBD1	CASSLWGTGNYEQYF	TGTGCCAGCAGTTTATGGGGGACAGGGAACTACGAGCAGTACTTC
TRBV7-9	.	TRBJ2-5	TRBD2	CASRRGLAGGPGSETQYF	TGTGCCAGCAGAAGGGGACTAGCGGGAGGTCCGGGGAGTGAGACCCAGTACTTC
TRBV5-1	.	TRBJ2-2	.	CASSLGGPGSVNTGELFF	TGCGCCAGCAGCTTGGGGGGGCCAGGAAGCGTGAACACCGGGGAGCTGTTTTTT
TRBV7-4	.	TRBJ2-5	TRBD2	CASSHIRLAVQETQYF	TGTGCCAGCAGCCACATCCGACTAGCGGTGCAAGAGACCCAGTACTTC
TRBV6-6	.	TRBJ1-1	.	CASSEGNTEAFF	TGTGCCAGCAGCGAGGGGAACACTGAAGCTTTCTTT
TRBV28	.	TRBJ1-5	.	CASSRTQVGQPQHF	TGTGCCAGCAGCCGCACTCAGGTCGGACAGCCCCAGCATTTT
TRBV6-5	.	TRBJ2-7	.	CASSYSSGRYEQYF	TGTGCCAGCAGTTACTCTTCAGGGAGGTACGAGCAGTACTTC
TRBV2	.	TRBJ2-6	.	CASSGDWGISGANVLTF	TGTGCCAGCAGCGGGGACTGGGGGATTTCCGGGGCCAACGTCCTGACTTTC
TRBV27	.	TRBJ2-2	TRBD2	CASSTLAGGNTGELFF	TGTGCCAGCAGTACACTAGCGGGAGGCAACACCGGGGAGCTGTTTTTT
TRBV18	.	TRBJ2-7	TRBD1	CASSPTDRPRPYEQYF	TGTGCCAGCTCACCCACGGACAGGCCAAGACCCTACGAGCAGTACTTC
TRBV28	once	TRBJ2-1	TRBD2	CASTRTSSTYNEQFF	TGTGCCAGCACCCGGACTAGCAGCACCTACAATGAGCAGTTCTTC
TRBV5-6	.	TRBJ2-4	.	CASSLDRGGKNIQYF	TGTGCCAGCAGCTTGGACAGGGGGGGCAAAAACATTCAGTACTTC